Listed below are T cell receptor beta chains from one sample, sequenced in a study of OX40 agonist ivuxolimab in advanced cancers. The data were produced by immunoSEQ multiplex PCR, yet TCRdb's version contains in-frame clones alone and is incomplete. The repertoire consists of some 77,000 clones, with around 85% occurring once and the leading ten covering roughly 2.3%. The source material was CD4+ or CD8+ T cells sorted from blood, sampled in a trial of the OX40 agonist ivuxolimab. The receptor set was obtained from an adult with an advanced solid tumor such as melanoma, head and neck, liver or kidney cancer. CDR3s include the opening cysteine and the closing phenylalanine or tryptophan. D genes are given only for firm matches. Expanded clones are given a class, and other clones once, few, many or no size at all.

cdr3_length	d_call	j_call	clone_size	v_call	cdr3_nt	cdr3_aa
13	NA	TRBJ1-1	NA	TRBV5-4	TGTGCCAGCAGCCGACGGGACGGAACTGAAGCTTTCTTT	CASSRRDGTEAFF
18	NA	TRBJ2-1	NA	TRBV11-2	TGTGCCAGCAGCTTAGATCGATCCGCGTCCCAGCGAAGCAATGAGCAGTTCTTC	CASSLDRSASQRSNEQFF
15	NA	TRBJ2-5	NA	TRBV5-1	TGCGCCAGCAGCCGGCGGGACGGGCCAGAAGAGACCCAGTACTTC	CASSRRDGPEETQYF
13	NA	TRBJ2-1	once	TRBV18	TGTGCCAGCTCGCCCACACGATACAATGAGCAGTTCTTC	CASSPTRYNEQFF
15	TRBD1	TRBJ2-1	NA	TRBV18	TGTGCCAGCTCACCGATGACAGGGGTCTACAATGAGCAGTTCTTC	CASSPMTGVYNEQFF
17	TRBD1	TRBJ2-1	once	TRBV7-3	TGTGCCAGCAGCTTAGCCGGCGGACAGGTGATCTACAATGAGCAGTTCTTC	CASSLAGGQVIYNEQFF
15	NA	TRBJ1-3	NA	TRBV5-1	TGCGCCAGCAGCTACGGCGGGAGCTCTGGAAACACCATATATTTT	CASSYGGSSGNTIYF
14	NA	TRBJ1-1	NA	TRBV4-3	TGCGCCAGCAGCCAAGATTACGGGAAGACTGAAGCTTTCTTT	CASSQDYGKTEAFF
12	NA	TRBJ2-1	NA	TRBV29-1	TGCAGCTCACGGAGCGGGTACAATGAGCAGTTCTTC	CSSRSGYNEQFF
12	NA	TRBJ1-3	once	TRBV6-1	TGTGCCAGCAGTGACGGGGGAGACACCATATATTTT	CASSDGGDTIYF
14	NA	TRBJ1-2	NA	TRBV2	TGTGCCAGCTCAATATGGACCGGGGCAGATGGCTACACCTTC	CASSIWTGADGYTF
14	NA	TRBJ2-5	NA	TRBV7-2	TGTGCCAGCAGCTCTAGCGCGTACCAAGAGACCCAGTACTTC	CASSSSAYQETQYF
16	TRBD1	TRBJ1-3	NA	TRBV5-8	TGTGCCAGCAGCTTGCGTCGAGGGGGCACTGGAAACACCATATATTTT	CASSLRRGGTGNTIYF
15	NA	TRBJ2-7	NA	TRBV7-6	TGTGCCAGCAGCTCACTTCCTAGGGTTAACTACGAGCAGTACTTC	CASSSLPRVNYEQYF
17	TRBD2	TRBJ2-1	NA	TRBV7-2	TGTGCCAGCAGCCCGCTCGGGACTAGCGCGGCCTACAATGAGCAGTTCTTC	CASSPLGTSAAYNEQFF
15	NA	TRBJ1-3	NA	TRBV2	TGTGCCAGCAGAAATACAAATCTCTCTGGAAACACCATATATTTT	CASRNTNLSGNTIYF
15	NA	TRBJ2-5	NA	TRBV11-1	TGTGCCAGCAGCTCCCGGGCAGGGGTCAGGGAGACCCAGTACTTC	CASSSRAGVRETQYF
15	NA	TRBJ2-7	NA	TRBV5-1	TGCGCCAGCAGCTTGGAGGCAGGAGCATACTACGAGCAGTACTTC	CASSLEAGAYYEQYF
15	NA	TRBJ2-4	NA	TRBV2	TGTGCCAGCAGTGAGTCGGGACTCGGCCAAAACATTCAGTACTTC	CASSESGLGQNIQYF
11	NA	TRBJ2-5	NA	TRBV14	TGTGCCAGCCCTGGGGGGGAGACCCAGTACTTC	CASPGGETQYF
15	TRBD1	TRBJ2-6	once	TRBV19	TGTGCCACCGGACAGGGGGCGGTTGGGGCCAACGTCCTGACTTTC	CATGQGAVGANVLTF
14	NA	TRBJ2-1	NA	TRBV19	TGTGCCAGTAGTAGGGGGGGCTTCTACAATGAGCAGTTCTTC	CASSRGGFYNEQFF
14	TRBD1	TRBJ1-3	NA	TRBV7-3	TGTGCCAGCAGCCGGACAGGCTCTGGAAACACCATATATTTT	CASSRTGSGNTIYF
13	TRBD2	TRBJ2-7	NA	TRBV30	TGTGCCTGGAACCGGGGGGGCAGCTACGAGCAGTACTTC	CAWNRGGSYEQYF